These 26 T cell receptor beta chains were sequenced from one sample in a study of cytomegalovirus exposure and HLA in healthy donors. PCR amplification relied on 60 Vbeta primers (plus 13 Jbeta primers). Only in-frame clones appear in the TCRdb table, and some are missing; sequencing was by immunoSEQ multiplex PCR. The sample lists nearly 95,000 clones, approximately 79% seen once, with under 4% in the top ten. Sequencing input: PBMCs. The receptors shown here come from a woman between 40 and 55 years old in good health and CMV-seronegative.

The chain joins TRBV6-5 to TRBJ2-1; 14 nucleotides match TRBD2. This CDR3 is 16 amino acids long. Germline V CDR1 and CDR2: MNHEY, SVGAGI. Trimming removed 3 bases from V and 5 bases from J; junction bases left unmatched: 3. CDR3 nucleotides: TGTGCCAGCAGTTATGGGACTAGCGGGGGCAACAATGAGCAGTTCTTC. It encodes CASSYGTSGGNNEQFF.

This clone occurred a few times. This chain uses TRBV6-5 with TRBJ1-4; 9 positions match TRBD1. Per germline, CDR1 MNHEY and CDR2 SVGAGI. CDR3 size: 14 residues. The V gene end was trimmed by 6 bases and the J gene end by 8 bases; junction bases not matched to a gene: 7. DNA for the CDR3: TGTGCCAGCAGCGCCGGGACAGGGTCCGAAAAACTGTTTTTT. This codes for CASSAGTGSEKLFF.

This chain uses TRBV7-3 with TRBJ2-7, with D tentatively TRBD2 (6 bases). V lost 2 bases and J 2 bases, leaving 13 bases between the germline ends. Germline lookup yields CDR1 SGHTA and CDR2 FQGTGA. The CDR3 totals 15 residues. The CDR3 reads CASSLRGTAPYEQYF. CDR3 DNA sequence: TGTGCCAGCAGCTTACGGGGGACGGCACCCTACGAGCAGTACTTC. Supplemented by reference TRBV7-3 and TRBJ2-7, the full variable domain reads GAGVSQTPSNKVTEKGKYVELRCDPISGHTALYWYRQSLGQGPEFLIYFQGTGAADDSGLPNDRFFAVRPEGSVSTLKIQRTERGDSAVYLCASSLRGTAPYEQYFGPGTRLTVT.

This sequence joins TRBV5-1 and TRBJ1-3; no clear D. Germline-derived CDR1 and CDR2 are SGHRS and YFSETQ. With 4 bases removed from V and 0 bases from J, the gap between germline ends came to 11 bases. CDR3 size: 15 residues. Here the CDR3 reads CASSVTESSGNTIYF. The CDR3 DNA sequence: TGCGCCAGCAGCGTGACGGAGAGCTCTGGAAACACCATATATTTT.

V and J are TRBV5-1 and TRBJ1-1; 8 positions match TRBD1. The CDR3 spans 15 residues. The germline CDR1 and CDR2 sequences are SGHRS and YFSETQ. V was clipped by 2 bases and J by 4 bases; unmatched bases: 7. CDR3 DNA: TGCGCCAGCAGCTTCGCACAGGGGGGCGGCACTGAAGCTTTCTTT. Protein: CASSFAQGGGTEAFF.

This clone was seen more than once but under ten times. The V and J genes are TRBV10-3 and TRBJ2-6; D ambiguous. With 8 bases removed from V and 0 bases from J, the gap between germline ends came to 14 bases. Germline V gene sequence: CDR1 ENHRY, CDR2 SYGVKD. This CDR3 has 16 amino acids. DNA of the CDR3: TGTGCCATCGCCCCGACACCTAACTCTGGGGCCAACGTCCTGACTTTC. Its protein is CAIAPTPNSGANVLTF.

This clone has more than one count but fewer than ten. The V call is TRBV5-1, the J call TRBJ1-1; the D is unclear. CDR1 is SGHRS, CDR2 YFSETQ, per germline. The CDR3 contains 15 residues. The V gene lost 2 bases and the J gene lost 7 bases, with 18 bases spanning the gap. CDR3 nucleotides: TGCGCCAGCAGCTTCTCCCCCTCAGGTATCAGTGAAGCTTTCTTT. The encoded protein is CASSFSPSGISEAFF. The whole variable domain, remainder taken from reference TRBV5-1 and TRBJ1-1, is KAGVTQTPRYLIKTRGQQVTLSCSPISGHRSVSWYQQTPGQGLQFLFEYFSETQRNKGNFPGRFSGRQFSNSRSEMNVSTLELGDSALYLCASSFSPSGISEAFFGQGTRLTVV.

V usage is TRBV28 and J usage is TRBJ1-2; D gene uncertain. Trimming took 10 bases from V and 2 from J, leaving 17 bases between them. In germline, CDR1 is MDHEN, CDR2 SYDVKM. This CDR3 has 14 amino acids. CDR3 DNA: TGTGCCATCCTCTTGGAACCGGGGAACTATGGCTACACCTTC. Its translation is CAILLEPGNYGYTF.

The genes are TRBV6-5 and TRBJ2-1; D is unclear. Germline V CDR1 and CDR2: MNHEY, SVGAGI. Trimming removed 6 bases from V and 12 bases from J, with 12 bases in between. The CDR3 contains 11 residues. As DNA, the CDR3 is TGTGCCAGCAGGACACGGTCCACGCAGTTCTTC. Translated: CASRTRSTQFF.

The chain recombines TRBV6-6 with TRBJ2-7; D is undetermined. V dropped 6 bases and J dropped 0 bases, with 9 bases sitting between them. The CDR3 runs 13 residues. Germline V lookup: CDR1 MNHNY, CDR2 SVGAGI (reference sequence). The CDR3 DNA sequence: TGTGCCAGCAGCCTCCACAGCTCCTACGAGCAGTACTTC. Its protein is CASSLHSSYEQYF.

This clone was seen only a few times. The J gene is TRBJ1-3, the V gene TRBV6-5; D uncertain. Trimming removed 2 bases at V and 4 bases at J, with 15 bases between. This CDR3 region has 16 residues. Germline V gene data show CDR1 as MNHEY and CDR2 as SVGAGI. This chain's CDR3 is CASSYNLGLSGNTIYF. The DNA for the CDR3 is TGTGCCAGCAGTTACAACCTTGGACTATCGGGAAACACCATATATTTT.

The chain recombines TRBV27 with TRBJ1-2; 8 bases agree with TRBD1. The CDR3 is 16 amino acids. The junction had 13 bases not matched to a gene; V was cut back by 3 bases and J by 7 bases. Germline loops: CDR1 MNHEY, CDR2 SMNVEV (reference sequence). DNA of the CDR3: TGTGCCAGCAGTTTCGACCCCTCGGACAGGGTGGGTGGCTACACCTTC. Residues: CASSFDPSDRVGGYTF.

This clone came up a few times. The chain uses TRBV6-1 and TRBJ1-2; D is uncertain. V lost 2 bases and J 5 bases, leaving 15 bases between the germline ends. The CDR3 totals 15 residues. From germline, CDR1 is MNHNS and CDR2 SASEGT. The CDR3 region is CASSEIVEDVYGYTF. DNA for the CDR3: TGTGCCAGCAGTGAAATAGTGGAGGATGTTTATGGCTACACCTTC.

The CDR3: CASSVGSYMNTEAFF. The CDR3 coding sequence is TGTGCCAGCAGCGTAGGTAGCTACATGAACACTGAAGCTTTCTTT. V usage is TRBV9 and J usage is TRBJ1-1; D not resolved. V was shortened by 0 bases and J by 0 bases, with 9 bases between the two germline ends. CDR1 is SGDLS, CDR2 YYNGEE, per germline. The CDR3 loop spans 15 amino acids.

This chain connects TRBV9 to TRBJ2-3; 10 bases map to TRBD2. With V trimmed by 0 bases and J by 0 bases, 4 bases remained unmatched. Per the germline V gene, CDR1 is SGDLS and CDR2 is YYNGEE. The CDR3 length is 17 residues. CDR3 protein: CASSVAHSGGSTDTQYF. The CDR3 DNA sequence: TGTGCCAGCAGCGTAGCCCATAGCGGGGGGAGCACAGATACGCAGTATTTT.

The chain combines TRBV29-1 with TRBJ1-5, with a tentative D call TRBD1 (6 bases). The CDR3 runs to 12 residues. The germline CDR1 and CDR2 sequences are SQVTM and ANQGSEA. V was cut by 4 bases and J by 4 bases, with 8 bases left in between. The CDR3 nucleotides read TGCAGCGTTGGACAGGAAAATCAGCCCCAGCATTTT. Residues: CSVGQENQPQHF.

There are a few counts of this clone. The rearrangement uses TRBV7-9 and TRBJ1-4, with a possible D match to TRBD1 (6 bases). V was clipped by 5 bases and J by 0 bases, with 10 bases between them. Germline V gene sequence: CDR1 SEHNR, CDR2 FQNEAQ (reference sequence). This CDR3 is built from 15 residues. CDR3 sequence (DNA): TGTGCCAGCAGCCCAGGGGTGGCAACTAATGAAAAACTGTTTTTT. The encoded protein is CASSPGVATNEKLFF.

V and J are TRBV5-1 and TRBJ2-3; 12 nucleotides align to TRBD2. The germline gives CDR1 SGHRS, CDR2 YFSETQ. This CDR3 has 17 residues. J lost 0 bases, V lost 1 base, and 3 bases had no gene match. The DNA for the CDR3 is TGCGCCAGCAGCTTGCCTGGACTAGCGGGGAGCACAGATACGCAGTATTTT. This gives the protein CASSLPGLAGSTDTQYF. Using reference TRBV5-1 and TRBJ2-3 for the parts outside the CDR3, the full variable domain is KAGVTQTPRYLIKTRGQQVTLSCSPISGHRSVSWYQQTPGQGLQFLFEYFSETQRNKGNFPGRFSGRQFSNSRSEMNVSTLELGDSALYLCASSLPGLAGSTDTQYFGPGTRLTVL.

The chain couples TRBV19 to TRBJ1-3; D call uncertain. Germline values: CDR1 LNHDA, CDR2 SQIVND (reference sequence). Trimming took off 3 bases at V and 4 bases at J, with 10 bases between the two ends. The length of the CDR3 is 14 residues. This CDR3 is CASSMRRNGNTIYF. The CDR3 DNA sequence: TGTGCCAGTAGTATGCGGAGGAACGGAAACACCATATATTTT.

The CDR3 DNA is TGTGCCAGCAGTCTTGGACAGAGCGAGCAGTACTTC. It encodes CASSLGQSEQYF. J is TRBJ2-7 and V is TRBV2; TRBD1 might be the D (6 bases). There are 12 residues in the CDR3. The germline CDR1 and CDR2 sequences are SNHLY and FYNNEI. V lost 5 bases, J lost 6 bases, and 11 bases lay in between.

The V call is TRBV4-3, the J call TRBJ2-5; TRBD2 aligns across 9 bases. Germline loops: CDR1 LGHNA, CDR2 YSLEER. This CDR3 is 16 amino acids long. The trim removed 0 bases at V and 5 bases at J, leaving 7 bases unmatched. This CDR3 reads CASSQEMAGGLETQYF. The CDR3 nucleotides read TGCGCCAGCAGCCAAGAGATGGCGGGGGGGTTGGAGACCCAGTACTTC.

The chain has TRBV5-1 and TRBJ2-2; TRBD1 agrees at 9 bases. The germline gives CDR1 SGHRS, CDR2 YFSETQ. The J segment lost 0 bases and the V segment lost 2 bases, leaving 8 bases of the junction unmatched. The length of the CDR3 is 18 residues. CDR3 sequence (DNA): TGCGCCAGCAGCTTAGGGACCGGGACAGGGACGAACACCGGGGAGCTGTTTTTT. This codes for CASSLGTGTGTNTGELFF.

This clone is a singleton in its sample. V is TRBV7-3 and J is TRBJ2-2; a weak D match, TRBD2 (5 bases). V lost 3 bases and J 3 bases, leaving 8 bases between the germline ends. The CDR3 spans 14 residues. CDR1 and CDR2 (germline): SGHTA, FQGTGA. DNA of the CDR3: TGTGCCAGCAGCTTGTCCGGGGACACCGGGGAGCTGTTTTTT. Its protein product is CASSLSGDTGELFF.

The V call is TRBV7-9, the J call TRBJ1-4, with D tentatively TRBD1 (5 bases). Deletions cut 1 base from V and 2 bases from J, with 11 bases between. The CDR3 is 16 residues long. CDR1 is SEHNR and CDR2 is FQNEAQ in the germline V gene (reference sequence). DNA of the CDR3: TGTGCCAGCAGCTTAGGAAGGGGAAGCACTAATGAAAAACTGTTTTTT. Translating gives CASSLGRGSTNEKLFF.

This rearrangement joins TRBV30 to TRBJ1-2; the match to TRBD1 covers 8 bases. J was trimmed by 8 bases and V by 2 bases; bases with no gene match: 1. CDR1 is GTSNPN, CDR2 SVGIG, per germline (reference sequence). This CDR3 comprises 11 residues. The CDR3 DNA follows: TGTGCCTGGAGTTCAGGGGGCGGCTACACCTTC. Translated, it gives CAWSSGGGYTF.

The rearrangement joins TRBV7-2 to TRBJ1-6; D ambiguous. In germline, CDR1 is SGHTA, CDR2 FQGNSA. The CDR3 is 12 residues long. V lost 6 bases to trimming and J lost 9 bases, with 9 bases between them. DNA of the CDR3: TGTGCCAGCAGACGAGGGATTTCACCCCTCCACTTT. Amino acids: CASRRGISPLHF.